A single T cell receptor (beta chain) is shown here with its context. The antigen is not known. Generated by immunoSEQ multiplex PCR, the TCRdb table keeps only in-frame clones and is missing some. The data contain some 30,000 clones, roughly 79% of them singletons. Germline CDR1 reads SGHDT; CDR2 reads YYEEEE. V lost 0 bases, J lost 6 bases, and 1 base stayed unmatched. CDR3 size: 14 residues. Time point noted: week 35, safety follow-up. In every dose of vaccine, 300 ug of mutant IDH1 20-mer peptide was given alongside topical imiquimod. This entry comes from a study of a mutant IDH1 vaccine in newly diagnosed glioma. Study summary: Former treatment meant radiotherapy, temozolomide, or both; the majority had gotten both. Study-wide results and caveats: Overall, about 93% of patients had vaccine-induced immune responses.

This specimen was PBMCs, taken from a glioma patient whose treatment included an IDH1 peptide vaccine. The sequence derives from a woman aged 30 to 39 with glioma. Some clones in this sample may be carry-over from other donors' samples. This sequence joins TRBV5-6 and TRBJ2-1; 9 bases fit TRBD2. The CDR3 region is CASSLGGLANEQFF. The DNA of the CDR3 is TGTGCCAGCAGCTTGGGGGGACTAGCCAATGAGCAGTTCTTC. Complete variable domain (other parts from reference TRBV5-6 and TRBJ2-1): DAGVTQSPTHLIKTRGQQVTLRCSPKSGHDTVSWYQQALGQGPQFIFQYYEEEERQRGNFPDRFSGHQFPNYSSELNVNALLLGDSALYLCASSLGGLANEQFFGPGTRLTVL.